These 10 T cell receptor beta chains were all obtained from the same sample, sequenced in a study of lymphopenia after photon versus proton radiotherapy. Assay used: immunoSEQ multiplex PCR; TCRdb lists only in-frame clones, some missing. Of some 26,000 clones in the sample, 81% were seen once. The starting material was peripheral blood, obtained from a patient treated with photon-based radiotherapy. The receptors shown here come from a man aged 50 or older with gastric cancer.

The chain has TRBV5-4 and TRBJ2-7, with D maybe TRBD2 (5 bases). Germline V gives CDR1 SGHNT, CDR2 YYREEE (reference sequence). V was pared by 4 bases and J by 2 bases, with 19 bases between. The CDR3 covers 16 residues. The CDR3 sequence is CASSPPPGGPTYEQYV. CDR3 nucleotide sequence: TGTGCCAGCAGCCCACCCCCTGGAGGCCCTACCTACGAGCAGTACGTC.

The chain has TRBV7-2 and TRBJ2-1; TRBD2 matches 14 bases. V lost 5 bases to trimming and J lost 5 bases; unmatched junction nucleotides: 5. Germline CDR1 SGHTA, CDR2 FQGNSA. The CDR3 spans 16 residues. CDR3 residues: CASSPGTSGGHNEQFF. For the CDR3, the DNA is TGTGCCAGCAGCCCCGGGACTAGCGGGGGACACAATGAGCAGTTCTTC.

The chain links TRBV7-2 to TRBJ2-5; D is undetermined. The CDR3 extends over 15 amino acids. Germline lookup yields CDR1 SGHTA and CDR2 FQGNSA. Trimming took 1 base from V and 5 from J, leaving 14 bases between them. The CDR3 DNA sequence: TGTGCCAGCAGCTTAGTTTACCAGGCTTTTGAGACCCAGTACTTC. Amino acids: CASSLVYQAFETQYF.

V gene TRBV5-1 combines with J gene TRBJ2-3, with D hard to call. CDR1 and CDR2 (germline): SGHRS, YFSETQ. V was pared by 4 bases and J by 3 bases, with 12 bases between. The CDR3 runs 14 residues. In DNA form, the CDR3 reads TGCGCCAGCAGCCCGGGTTCGACGACAGATACGCAGTATTTT. This sequence encodes CASSPGSTTDTQYF. Together with reference TRBV5-1 and TRBJ2-3, the CDR3 gives the full variable domain: KAGVTQTPRYLIKTRGQQVTLSCSPISGHRSVSWYQQTPGQGLQFLFEYFSETQRNKGNFPGRFSGRQFSNSRSEMNVSTLELGDSALYLCASSPGSTTDTQYFGPGTRLTVL.

The chain links TRBV30 to TRBJ2-5; D possibly corresponds to TRBD2 (5 bases). The CDR3 runs to 12 residues. Germline CDR1 GTSNPN, CDR2 SVGIG (reference sequence). Trimming shortened V by 5 bases and J by 2 bases, and 9 bases separated the two germline ends. The DNA of the CDR3 is TGTGCCTGGGCGAGGGCTCAAGAGACCCAGTACTTC. This codes for CAWARAQETQYF.

The V gene is TRBV19, the J gene TRBJ2-1, with 7 nucleotides matching TRBD1. Looked up from germline, CDR1 is LNHDA and CDR2 is SQIVND (reference sequence). V dropped 6 bases and J dropped 5; count of bases not matched to a gene: 10. The CDR3 totals 15 residues. The CDR3 loop reads CASRANRGPNNEQFF. The DNA for the CDR3 is TGTGCCAGTAGAGCGAACAGGGGTCCCAACAATGAGCAGTTCTTC. The variable domain in full, with the rest retrieved from reference TRBV19 and TRBJ2-1, is DGGITQSPKYLFRKEGQNVTLSCEQNLNHDAMYWYRQDPGQGLRLIYYSQIVNDFQKGDIAEGYSVSREKKESFPLTVTSAQKNPTAFYLCASRANRGPNNEQFFGPGTRLTVL.

The genes are TRBV6-1 and TRBJ2-1, with D possibly TRBD1 on 6 matching bases. This CDR3 is 13 amino acids long. The germline gives CDR1 MNHNS, CDR2 SASEGT. Trimming stripped 0 bases from V and 12 bases from J, with 12 bases between. CDR3 nucleotides: TGTGCCAGCAGTGAAGCCTACATCAGGGGGCAGTTCTTC. As protein: CASSEAYIRGQFF.

The chain recombines TRBV6-6 with TRBJ2-7; D may be TRBD2 (6 bases). Trimming pared 4 bases from V and 3 bases from J, leaving 10 bases between. The CDR3 totals 13 residues. Germline CDR1 is MNHNY and CDR2 is SVGAGI (reference sequence). This chain's CDR3 is CASSLTSHYEQYF. For the CDR3, the DNA is TGTGCCAGCAGTTTAACTAGCCACTACGAGCAGTACTTC.

The chain joins TRBV9 to TRBJ2-3, with D possibly TRBD1 on 6 matching bases. V shed 2 bases and J shed 1 base, with 14 bases lying between them. CDR3 length: 16 amino acids. Germline-derived CDR1 and CDR2 are SGDLS and YYNGEE. As DNA, the CDR3 is TGTGCCAGCAGCGTGGGGCAGGGACATCGCACAGATACGCAGTATTTT. The encoded protein is CASSVGQGHRTDTQYF.

The CDR3 DNA reads TGTGCCAGCTTTAGAGGGACTCCAGCACATGGCTACACCTTC. Translating it yields CASFRGTPAHGYTF. V gene TRBV2 combines with J gene TRBJ1-2, with D perhaps matching TRBD1 (5 bases). In germline, CDR1 is SNHLY, CDR2 FYNNEI. The CDR3 loop spans 14 amino acids. Trimming removed 8 bases from V and 6 bases from J, with 19 bases in between. Full variable domain (remainder filled in from reference TRBV2 and TRBJ1-2): EPEVTQTPSHQVTQMGQEVILRCVPISNHLYFYWYRQILGQKVEFLVSFYNNEISEKSEIFDDQFSVERPDGSNFTLKIRSTKLEDSAMYFCASFRGTPAHGYTFGSGTRLTVV.